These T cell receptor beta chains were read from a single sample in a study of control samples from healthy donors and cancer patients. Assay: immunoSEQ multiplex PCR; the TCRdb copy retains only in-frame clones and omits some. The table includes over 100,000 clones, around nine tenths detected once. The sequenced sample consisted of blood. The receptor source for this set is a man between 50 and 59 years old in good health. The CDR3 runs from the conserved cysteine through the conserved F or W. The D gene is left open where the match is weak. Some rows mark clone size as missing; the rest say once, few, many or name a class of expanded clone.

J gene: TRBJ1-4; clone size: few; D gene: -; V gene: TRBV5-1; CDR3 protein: CASSPGARGRNEKLFF; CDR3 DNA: TGCGCCAGCAGCCCAGGGGCTAGGGGCCGAAATGAAAAACTGTTTTTT
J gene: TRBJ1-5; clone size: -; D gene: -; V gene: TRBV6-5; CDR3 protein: CASRETVNQPQHF; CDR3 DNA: TGTGCCAGCAGAGAGACAGTCAATCAGCCCCAGCATTTT
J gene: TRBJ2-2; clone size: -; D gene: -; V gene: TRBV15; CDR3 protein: CATSRGPGSAGELFF; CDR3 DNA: TGTGCCACCAGCAGAGGTCCAGGGTCCGCCGGGGAGCTGTTTTTT
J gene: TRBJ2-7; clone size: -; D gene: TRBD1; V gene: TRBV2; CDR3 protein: CASGTGSPYEQYF; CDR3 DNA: TGTGCCAGCGGGACAGGCAGTCCCTACGAGCAGTACTTC
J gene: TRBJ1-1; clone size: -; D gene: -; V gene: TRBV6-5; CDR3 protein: CASKRGTEAFF; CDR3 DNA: TGTGCCAGCAAAAGAGGCACTGAAGCTTTCTTT
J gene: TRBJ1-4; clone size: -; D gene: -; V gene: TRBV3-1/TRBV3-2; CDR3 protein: CASSRGGGYEKLFF; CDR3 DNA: TGTGCCAGCAGCCGTGGGGGAGGATATGAAAAACTGTTTTTT
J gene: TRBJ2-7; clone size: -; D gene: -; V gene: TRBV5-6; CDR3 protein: CASSLGQTEQYF; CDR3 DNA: TGTGCCAGCAGCCTTGGACAGACCGAGCAGTACTTC
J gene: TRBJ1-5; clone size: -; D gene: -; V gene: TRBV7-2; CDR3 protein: CASSFGGVTNQPQHF; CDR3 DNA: TGTGCCAGCAGCTTTGGCGGTGTAACTAATCAGCCCCAGCATTTT
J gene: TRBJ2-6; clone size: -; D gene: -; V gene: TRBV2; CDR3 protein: CASSDPTTGANVLTF; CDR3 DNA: TGTGCCAGCAGTGATCCTACTACTGGGGCCAACGTCCTGACTTTC
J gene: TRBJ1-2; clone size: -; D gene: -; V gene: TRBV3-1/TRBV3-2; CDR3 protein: CASSQGAAANYGYTF; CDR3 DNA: TGTGCCAGCAGCCAAGGGGCAGCCGCTAACTATGGCTACACCTTC